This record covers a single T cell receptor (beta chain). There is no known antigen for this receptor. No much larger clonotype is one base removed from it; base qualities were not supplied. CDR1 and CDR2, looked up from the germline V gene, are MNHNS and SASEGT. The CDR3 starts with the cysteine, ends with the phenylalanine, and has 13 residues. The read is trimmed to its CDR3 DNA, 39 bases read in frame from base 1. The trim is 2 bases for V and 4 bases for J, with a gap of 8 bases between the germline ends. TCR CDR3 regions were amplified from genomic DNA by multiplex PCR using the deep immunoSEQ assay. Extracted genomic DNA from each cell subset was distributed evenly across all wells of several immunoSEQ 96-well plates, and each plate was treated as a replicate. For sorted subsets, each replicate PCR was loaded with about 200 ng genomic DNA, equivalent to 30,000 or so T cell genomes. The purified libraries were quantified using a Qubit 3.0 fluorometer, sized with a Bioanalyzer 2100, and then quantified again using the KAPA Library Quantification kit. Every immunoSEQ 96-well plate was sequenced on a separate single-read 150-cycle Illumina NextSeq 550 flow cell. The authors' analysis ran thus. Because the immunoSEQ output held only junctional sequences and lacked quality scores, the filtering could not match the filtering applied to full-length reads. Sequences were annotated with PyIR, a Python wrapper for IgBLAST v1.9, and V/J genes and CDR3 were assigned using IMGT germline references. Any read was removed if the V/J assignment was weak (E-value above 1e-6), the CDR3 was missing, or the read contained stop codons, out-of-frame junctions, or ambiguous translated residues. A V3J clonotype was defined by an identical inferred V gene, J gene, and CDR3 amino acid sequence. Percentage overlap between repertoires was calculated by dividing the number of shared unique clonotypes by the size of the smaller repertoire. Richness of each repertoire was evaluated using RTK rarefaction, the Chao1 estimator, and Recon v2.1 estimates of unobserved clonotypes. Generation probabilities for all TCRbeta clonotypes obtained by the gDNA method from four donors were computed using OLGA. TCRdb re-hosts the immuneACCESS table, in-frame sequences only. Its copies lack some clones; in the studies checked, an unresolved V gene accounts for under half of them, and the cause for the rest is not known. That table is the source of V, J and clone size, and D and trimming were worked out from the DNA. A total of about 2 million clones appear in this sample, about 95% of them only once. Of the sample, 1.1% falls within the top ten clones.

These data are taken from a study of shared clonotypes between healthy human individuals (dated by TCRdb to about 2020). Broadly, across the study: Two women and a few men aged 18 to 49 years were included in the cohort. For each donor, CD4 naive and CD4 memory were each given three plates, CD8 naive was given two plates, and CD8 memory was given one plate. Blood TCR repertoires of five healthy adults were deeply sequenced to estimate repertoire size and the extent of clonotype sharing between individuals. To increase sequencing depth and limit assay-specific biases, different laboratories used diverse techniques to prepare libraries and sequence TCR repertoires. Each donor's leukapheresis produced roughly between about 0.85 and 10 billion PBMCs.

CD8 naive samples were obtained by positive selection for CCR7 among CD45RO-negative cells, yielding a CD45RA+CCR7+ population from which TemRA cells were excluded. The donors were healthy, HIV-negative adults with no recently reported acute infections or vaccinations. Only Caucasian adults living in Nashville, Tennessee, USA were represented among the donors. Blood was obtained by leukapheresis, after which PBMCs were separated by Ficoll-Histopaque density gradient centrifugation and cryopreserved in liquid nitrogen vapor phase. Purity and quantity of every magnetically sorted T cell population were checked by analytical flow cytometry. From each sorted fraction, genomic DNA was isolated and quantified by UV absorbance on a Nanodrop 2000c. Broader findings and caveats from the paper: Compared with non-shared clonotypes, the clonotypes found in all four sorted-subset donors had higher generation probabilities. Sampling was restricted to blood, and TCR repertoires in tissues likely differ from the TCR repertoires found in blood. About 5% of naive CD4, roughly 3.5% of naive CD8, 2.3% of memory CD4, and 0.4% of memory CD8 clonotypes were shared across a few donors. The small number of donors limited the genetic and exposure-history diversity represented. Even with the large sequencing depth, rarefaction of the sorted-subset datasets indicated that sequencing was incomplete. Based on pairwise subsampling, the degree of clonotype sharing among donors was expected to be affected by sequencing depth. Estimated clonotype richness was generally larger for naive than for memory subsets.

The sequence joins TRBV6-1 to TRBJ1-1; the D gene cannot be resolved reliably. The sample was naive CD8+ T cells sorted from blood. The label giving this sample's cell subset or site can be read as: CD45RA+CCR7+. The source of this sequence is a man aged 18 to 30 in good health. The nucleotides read TGTGCCAGCAGTGAACTGTTGAGCACTGAAGCTTTCTTT. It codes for CASSELLSTEAFF.